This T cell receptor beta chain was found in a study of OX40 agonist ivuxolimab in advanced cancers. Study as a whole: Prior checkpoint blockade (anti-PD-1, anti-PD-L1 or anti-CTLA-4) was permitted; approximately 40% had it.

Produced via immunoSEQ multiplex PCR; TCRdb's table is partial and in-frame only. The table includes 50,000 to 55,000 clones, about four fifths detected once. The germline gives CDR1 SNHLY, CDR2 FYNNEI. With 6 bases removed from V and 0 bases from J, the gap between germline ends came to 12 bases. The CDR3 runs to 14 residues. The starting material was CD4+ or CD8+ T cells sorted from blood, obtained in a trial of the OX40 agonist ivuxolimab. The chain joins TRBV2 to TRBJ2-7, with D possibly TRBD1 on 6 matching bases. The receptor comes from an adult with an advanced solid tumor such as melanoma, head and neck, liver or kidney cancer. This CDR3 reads CASRRTESSYEQYF. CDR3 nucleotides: TGTGCCAGCAGGAGGACAGAAAGCTCCTACGAGCAGTACTTC.